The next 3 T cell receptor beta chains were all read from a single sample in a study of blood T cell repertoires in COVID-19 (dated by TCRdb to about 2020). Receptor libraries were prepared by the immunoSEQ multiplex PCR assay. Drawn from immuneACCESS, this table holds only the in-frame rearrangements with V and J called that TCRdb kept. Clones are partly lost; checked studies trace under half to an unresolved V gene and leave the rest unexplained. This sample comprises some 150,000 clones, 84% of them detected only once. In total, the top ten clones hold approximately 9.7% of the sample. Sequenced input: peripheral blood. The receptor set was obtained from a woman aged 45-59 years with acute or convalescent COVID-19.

The CDR3 is CASSSTGLRTEAFF. For the CDR3, the DNA is TGTGCCAGCAGCTCGACAGGGCTCAGGACTGAAGCTTTCTTT. V usage is TRBV28 and J usage is TRBJ1-1; 7 positions match TRBD1. The CDR3 has 14 residues. Germline CDR1 and CDR2: MDHEN and SYDVKM. Germline trimming cut 6 bases from V and 5 bases from J; bases unmatched to any gene: 9.

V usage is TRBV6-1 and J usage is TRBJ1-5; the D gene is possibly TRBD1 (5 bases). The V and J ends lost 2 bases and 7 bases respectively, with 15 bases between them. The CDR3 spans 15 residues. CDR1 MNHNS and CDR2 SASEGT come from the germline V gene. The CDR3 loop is CASSELAGRLQPQHF. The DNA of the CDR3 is TGTGCCAGCAGTGAATTGGCAGGGCGGTTACAGCCCCAGCATTTT.

CDR3 amino acids: CASSNQNSGNTIYF. DNA of the CDR3: TGTGCCAGCAGCAATCAGAACTCTGGAAACACCATATATTTT. V usage is TRBV9 and J usage is TRBJ1-3, with D unclear. V was pared by 4 bases and J by 0 bases, with 8 bases between. This CDR3 has 14 residues. Germline-derived CDR1 and CDR2 are SGDLS and YYNGEE.